These T cell receptor beta chains were read from a single sample in a study of shared clonotypes between healthy human individuals. The method was immunoSEQ multiplex PCR; TCRdb's version includes in-frame clones alone and lacks a portion of them. The table includes about 1,800,000 clones, approximately 95% detected once. The material sequenced was naive CD8+ T cells sorted from blood. The receptors here all came from a man younger than 35 in good health. The CDR3 runs from the conserved cysteine through the conserved F or W. Fields, in order: J gene, V gene, clone size, D gene, CDR3 DNA, CDR3 protein. D genes are given only for firm matches. Clone size appears in some rows only: once, few, many, or a class for an expanded clone.

j_call: TRBJ2-1
v_call: TRBV6-6
clone_size: NA
d_call: TRBD2
cdr3_nt: TGTGCCAGCAGTTACTCGGCTGCGGGGGAGTTAAATGAGCAGTTCTTC
cdr3_aa: CASSYSAAGELNEQFF

j_call: TRBJ2-3
v_call: TRBV5-1
clone_size: NA
d_call: NA
cdr3_nt: TGCGCCAGCAGCTCCGGGACGCTAAGCACAGATACGCAGTATTTT
cdr3_aa: CASSSGTLSTDTQYF

j_call: TRBJ1-2
v_call: TRBV10-3
clone_size: NA
d_call: NA
cdr3_nt: TGTGCCATCAGTGAAATGGGGGCGGTTTATGGCTACACCTTC
cdr3_aa: CAISEMGAVYGYTF

j_call: TRBJ2-7
v_call: TRBV11-2
clone_size: NA
d_call: NA
cdr3_nt: TGTGCCAGCAGCTCCGGCGGGCCAACCTACGAGCAGTACTTC
cdr3_aa: CASSSGGPTYEQYF

j_call: TRBJ2-6
v_call: TRBV18
clone_size: NA
d_call: NA
cdr3_nt: TGTGCCAGCTCACCACTGGGGGCCGGGGCCAACGTCCTGACTTTC
cdr3_aa: CASSPLGAGANVLTF

j_call: TRBJ1-6
v_call: TRBV5-1
clone_size: NA
d_call: NA
cdr3_nt: TGCGCCAGCAGCCAGGGCCCTTTTCCCGATTCACCCCTCCACTTT
cdr3_aa: CASSQGPFPDSPLHF

j_call: TRBJ1-3
v_call: TRBV9
clone_size: NA
d_call: NA
cdr3_nt: TGTGCCAGCAGCCCAGAAGGTGGCGGATACTCTGGAAACACCATATATTTT
cdr3_aa: CASSPEGGGYSGNTIYF

j_call: TRBJ2-2
v_call: TRBV5-6
clone_size: NA
d_call: NA
cdr3_nt: TGTGCCAGCAGCTTGGAAGCAGACGCGAACACCGGGGAGCTGTTTTTT
cdr3_aa: CASSLEADANTGELFF

j_call: TRBJ2-7
v_call: TRBV7-9
clone_size: NA
d_call: NA
cdr3_nt: TGTGCCAGCAGTTCCCCGAGTCTCGAGGCCGGGGGTTACGAGCAGTACTTC
cdr3_aa: CASSSPSLEAGGYEQYF

j_call: TRBJ2-7
v_call: TRBV28
clone_size: NA
d_call: NA
cdr3_nt: TGTGCCAGCAGTGCCCCCTACGAGCAGTACTTC
cdr3_aa: CASSAPYEQYF

j_call: TRBJ2-5
v_call: TRBV6-5
clone_size: NA
d_call: NA
cdr3_nt: TGTGCCAGCAGTCCTGGGACGGCAGGGACCCAGTACTTC
cdr3_aa: CASSPGTAGTQYF

j_call: TRBJ2-5
v_call: TRBV6-5
clone_size: NA
d_call: TRBD2
cdr3_nt: TGTGCCAGCAGTCCTAACGGGGGGGTAGGAGAGACCCAGTACTTC
cdr3_aa: CASSPNGGVGETQYF

j_call: TRBJ2-7
v_call: TRBV10-3
clone_size: NA
d_call: TRBD2
cdr3_nt: TGTGCCATCAGCCCGACTAGCGGGGAACCTTACGAGCAGTACTTC
cdr3_aa: CAISPTSGEPYEQYF

j_call: TRBJ2-1
v_call: TRBV6-5
clone_size: NA
d_call: NA
cdr3_nt: TGTGCCAGCAGTTACTCGAAGACCAATGAGCAGTTCTTC
cdr3_aa: CASSYSKTNEQFF

j_call: TRBJ2-3
v_call: TRBV7-9
clone_size: NA
d_call: TRBD2
cdr3_nt: TGTGCCAGCAGCTTCAGACTAGCGGATAGCACAGATACGCAGTATTTT
cdr3_aa: CASSFRLADSTDTQYF

j_call: TRBJ1-5
v_call: TRBV27
clone_size: NA
d_call: TRBD1
cdr3_nt: TGTGCCAGCAGTCTGGGGACAGGGGAGGCCAATCAGCCCCAGCATTTT
cdr3_aa: CASSLGTGEANQPQHF

j_call: TRBJ1-1
v_call: TRBV27
clone_size: NA
d_call: TRBD1
cdr3_nt: TGTGCCAGCAGTTTCTGGGGGGACAGTGAAGCTTTCTTT
cdr3_aa: CASSFWGDSEAFF

j_call: TRBJ2-2
v_call: TRBV15
clone_size: NA
d_call: NA
cdr3_nt: TGTGCCACCAGCAGAGATACGGGACACGCGAACACCGGGGAGCTGTTTTTT
cdr3_aa: CATSRDTGHANTGELFF

j_call: TRBJ1-3
v_call: TRBV5-4
clone_size: NA
d_call: NA
cdr3_nt: TGTGCCAGCAGCTACAGCGGAACTGGAAACACCATATATTTT
cdr3_aa: CASSYSGTGNTIYF

j_call: TRBJ2-7
v_call: TRBV6-1
clone_size: NA
d_call: NA
cdr3_nt: TGTGCCAGCAGTGAAGGCAGGACAGCCTGGGGCGAGCAGTACTTC
cdr3_aa: CASSEGRTAWGEQYF

j_call: TRBJ2-2
v_call: TRBV14
clone_size: NA
d_call: TRBD2
cdr3_nt: TGTGCCAGCAGCCAAAACCCCTGGGAGGGGCCTACGAACACCGGGGAGCTGTTTTTT
cdr3_aa: CASSQNPWEGPTNTGELFF

j_call: TRBJ2-1
v_call: TRBV7-2
clone_size: NA
d_call: NA
cdr3_nt: TGTGCCAGCAGCCATAGCTGGGGCTACAATGAGCAGTTCTTC
cdr3_aa: CASSHSWGYNEQFF

j_call: TRBJ2-7
v_call: TRBV7-9
clone_size: NA
d_call: NA
cdr3_nt: TGTGCCAGCAGCTTAATCTACGGGGGTGAGAACGAGCAGTACTTC
cdr3_aa: CASSLIYGGENEQYF

j_call: TRBJ1-1
v_call: TRBV7-6
clone_size: NA
d_call: NA
cdr3_nt: TGTGCCAGCAGCTTAGGGGTAGGGGTAAACACTGAAGCTTTCTTT
cdr3_aa: CASSLGVGVNTEAFF

j_call: TRBJ2-5
v_call: TRBV4-1
clone_size: NA
d_call: NA
cdr3_nt: TGCGCCAGCAGCCAAGAATGGGGCGGGTACCAAGAGACCCAGTACTTC
cdr3_aa: CASSQEWGGYQETQYF

j_call: TRBJ2-5
v_call: TRBV5-6
clone_size: once
d_call: NA
cdr3_nt: TGTGCCAGCAGCTTGTTGCCCGGGTGGGGACAAGAGACCCAGTACTTC
cdr3_aa: CASSLLPGWGQETQYF

j_call: TRBJ1-1
v_call: TRBV10-3
clone_size: NA
d_call: TRBD1
cdr3_nt: TGTGCCACCTCCTGGACAGGGACTGAAGCTTTCTTT
cdr3_aa: CATSWTGTEAFF

j_call: TRBJ2-7
v_call: TRBV4-2
clone_size: NA
d_call: NA
cdr3_nt: TGTGCCAGCAGCCAAGATTGGGAATCGAGCTACGAGCAGTACTTC
cdr3_aa: CASSQDWESSYEQYF

j_call: TRBJ1-1
v_call: TRBV6-1
clone_size: NA
d_call: NA
cdr3_nt: TGTGCCAGCAGTGAAGGGGGCCTCGGAGCTTTCTTT
cdr3_aa: CASSEGGLGAFF

j_call: TRBJ1-1
v_call: TRBV6-1
clone_size: NA
d_call: NA
cdr3_nt: TGTGCCGGAAAGGGGAGGACAGATACTGAAGCTTTCTTT
cdr3_aa: CAGKGRTDTEAFF

j_call: TRBJ2-3
v_call: TRBV5-5
clone_size: NA
d_call: NA
cdr3_nt: TGTGCCAGCAGGAATCCGGGACACTCCCTCACAGATACGCAGTATTTT
cdr3_aa: CASRNPGHSLTDTQYF

j_call: TRBJ2-7
v_call: TRBV27
clone_size: NA
d_call: TRBD2
cdr3_nt: TGTGCCAGCACCCTTAGAGCGGGGTCCTACGAGCAGTACTTC
cdr3_aa: CASTLRAGSYEQYF

j_call: TRBJ1-2
v_call: TRBV28
clone_size: NA
d_call: TRBD1
cdr3_nt: TGTGCCAGCAGTTTAGTCGGACAGGACTATGGCTACACCTTC
cdr3_aa: CASSLVGQDYGYTF

j_call: TRBJ2-3
v_call: TRBV6-1
clone_size: NA
d_call: NA
cdr3_nt: TGTGCCAGCAGTGAAAAGGGAGCCACAGATACGCAGTATTTT
cdr3_aa: CASSEKGATDTQYF

j_call: TRBJ2-1
v_call: TRBV13
clone_size: NA
d_call: NA
cdr3_nt: TGTGCCAGCAGCTTAGGCCGGGCCAGCTACAATGAGCAGTTCTTC
cdr3_aa: CASSLGRASYNEQFF

j_call: TRBJ2-1
v_call: TRBV4-3
clone_size: NA
d_call: TRBD2
cdr3_nt: TGCGCCAGCAGCCAAGAATGGCTAGCGGGAGTAACGGGGAATGAGCAGTTCTTC
cdr3_aa: CASSQEWLAGVTGNEQFF

j_call: TRBJ1-1
v_call: TRBV7-2
clone_size: NA
d_call: TRBD1
cdr3_nt: TGTGCCAGCAGCTTAGAAGGGGACAGGGGTGCTTTCTTT
cdr3_aa: CASSLEGDRGAFF

j_call: TRBJ2-5
v_call: TRBV25-1
clone_size: NA
d_call: NA
cdr3_nt: TGTGCCAGCAGTGCTCTGACAGCTCCACAAGAGACCCAGTACTTC
cdr3_aa: CASSALTAPQETQYF

j_call: TRBJ2-7
v_call: TRBV27
clone_size: NA
d_call: NA
cdr3_nt: TGTGCCAGCAGTACGTTTGGGCAGGCGGTTTACGAGCAGTACTTC
cdr3_aa: CASSTFGQAVYEQYF

j_call: TRBJ2-1
v_call: TRBV28
clone_size: NA
d_call: NA
cdr3_nt: TGTGCCAGCACCGTTGGGGACGCGTACAATGAGCAGTTCTTC
cdr3_aa: CASTVGDAYNEQFF

j_call: TRBJ1-1
v_call: TRBV5-6
clone_size: NA
d_call: NA
cdr3_nt: TGTGCCAGCAGCTTGGCCGATGGGGGGACTGAAGCTTTCTTT
cdr3_aa: CASSLADGGTEAFF

j_call: TRBJ1-2
v_call: TRBV27
clone_size: NA
d_call: TRBD1
cdr3_nt: TGTGCCAGCAGTCGGACAGGGGGAGTTTGGGGCTACACCTTC
cdr3_aa: CASSRTGGVWGYTF

j_call: TRBJ1-1
v_call: TRBV30
clone_size: NA
d_call: NA
cdr3_nt: TGTGCCTGGAGTGTACTTGGGGACACTGAAGCTTTCTTT
cdr3_aa: CAWSVLGDTEAFF

j_call: TRBJ2-7
v_call: TRBV19
clone_size: NA
d_call: NA
cdr3_nt: TGTGCCAGTAGTCCAGGGGGGGCGCCCTACGAGCAGTACTTC
cdr3_aa: CASSPGGAPYEQYF

j_call: TRBJ2-7
v_call: TRBV5-1
clone_size: NA
d_call: NA
cdr3_nt: TGCGCCAGCAGCCGTGGACTAAACGAGCAGTACTTC
cdr3_aa: CASSRGLNEQYF

j_call: TRBJ1-5
v_call: TRBV9
clone_size: NA
d_call: NA
cdr3_nt: TGTGCCAGCAGCGGGGGGACGGCGGATAATCAGCCCCAGCATTTT
cdr3_aa: CASSGGTADNQPQHF

j_call: TRBJ2-2
v_call: TRBV2
clone_size: NA
d_call: TRBD1
cdr3_nt: TGTGCCAGCAGCCAGCGGACAGGGCATTCCGGGGAGCTGTTTTTT
cdr3_aa: CASSQRTGHSGELFF

j_call: TRBJ2-1
v_call: TRBV5-1
clone_size: NA
d_call: NA
cdr3_nt: TGCGCCAGCAACCAGCGAGCGTCCCAAGACTTGAATGAGCAGTTCTTC
cdr3_aa: CASNQRASQDLNEQFF

j_call: TRBJ1-6
v_call: TRBV30
clone_size: NA
d_call: TRBD1
cdr3_nt: TGTGCCTGGAGTGTAGGGACAGGACCCAATTCACCCCTCCACTTT
cdr3_aa: CAWSVGTGPNSPLHF

j_call: TRBJ1-1
v_call: TRBV11-3
clone_size: NA
d_call: NA
cdr3_nt: TGTGCCAGCAGCAACCAGGAGAACACTGAAGCTTTCTTT
cdr3_aa: CASSNQENTEAFF

j_call: TRBJ1-1
v_call: TRBV7-9
clone_size: NA
d_call: NA
cdr3_nt: TGTGCCAGCAGCTTACGAGGGGGAATGAACACTGAAGCTTTCTTT
cdr3_aa: CASSLRGGMNTEAFF

j_call: TRBJ1-1
v_call: TRBV7-3
clone_size: NA
d_call: NA
cdr3_nt: TGTGCCAGCAGCTTATCCGGTTTAGGCACTGAAGCTTTCTTT
cdr3_aa: CASSLSGLGTEAFF

j_call: TRBJ2-5
v_call: TRBV5-1
clone_size: NA
d_call: NA
cdr3_nt: TGCGCCAGCAGCAGCCGGGGTTCCTATGAGACCCAGTACTTC
cdr3_aa: CASSSRGSYETQYF

j_call: TRBJ2-1
v_call: TRBV7-7
clone_size: NA
d_call: NA
cdr3_nt: TGTGCTAGCAGCTTAGGGCAGAACAATGAGCAGTTCTTC
cdr3_aa: CASSLGQNNEQFF

j_call: TRBJ2-7
v_call: TRBV7-8
clone_size: NA
d_call: NA
cdr3_nt: TGTGCCAGCAGCTCCATAGACAGGGACTACTCCTACGAGCAGTACTTC
cdr3_aa: CASSSIDRDYSYEQYF

j_call: TRBJ1-2
v_call: TRBV4-1
clone_size: NA
d_call: NA
cdr3_nt: TGCGCCAGCAGCTCCGACATATCTTATGGCTACACCTTC
cdr3_aa: CASSSDISYGYTF

j_call: TRBJ2-1
v_call: TRBV6-1
clone_size: NA
d_call: TRBD1
cdr3_nt: TGTGCCAGCAACAAACAGGGGGACGACTACAATGAGCAGTTCTTC
cdr3_aa: CASNKQGDDYNEQFF

j_call: TRBJ2-7
v_call: TRBV6-5
clone_size: NA
d_call: TRBD2
cdr3_nt: TGTGCCAGCAGTTACTCAAGCGGGGAGAGCTCCTACGAGCAGTACTTC
cdr3_aa: CASSYSSGESSYEQYF